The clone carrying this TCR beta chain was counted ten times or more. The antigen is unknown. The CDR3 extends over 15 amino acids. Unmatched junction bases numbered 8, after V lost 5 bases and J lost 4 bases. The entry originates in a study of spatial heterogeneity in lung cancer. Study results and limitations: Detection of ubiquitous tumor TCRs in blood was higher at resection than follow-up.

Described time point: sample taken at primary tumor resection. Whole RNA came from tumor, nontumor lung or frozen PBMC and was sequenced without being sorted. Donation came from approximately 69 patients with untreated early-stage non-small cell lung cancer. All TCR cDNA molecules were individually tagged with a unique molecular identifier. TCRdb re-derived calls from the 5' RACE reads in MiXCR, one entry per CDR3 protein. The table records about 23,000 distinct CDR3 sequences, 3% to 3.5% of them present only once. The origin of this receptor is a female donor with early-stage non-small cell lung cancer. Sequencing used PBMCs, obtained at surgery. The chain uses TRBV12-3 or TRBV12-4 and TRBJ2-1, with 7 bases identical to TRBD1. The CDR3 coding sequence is TGTGCCAGCAGTCCTCTGGGACAGCGGTACAATGAGCAGTTCTTC. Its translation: CASSPLGQRYNEQFF.